This T cell receptor beta chain comes out of a study of shared T cell receptors in the human thymus. Profiling relied on immunoSEQ multiplex PCR, and the TCRdb table lists in-frame clones only, not all of them. The table records around 68,000 clones, 90% to 95% of them present only once. The CDR3 spans 15 residues. From germline, CDR1 is LNHDA and CDR2 SQIVND (reference sequence). V lost 3 bases and J 7 bases, leaving 15 bases between the germline ends. The TCR sequence derives from a human donor. V gene TRBV19 combines with J gene TRBJ1-4; D is unresolved. The sequenced sample consisted of thymocytes. The CDR3: CASSMDGYLAEKLFF. DNA for the CDR3: TGTGCCAGTAGTATGGATGGGTATCTTGCTGAAAAACTGTTTTTT.